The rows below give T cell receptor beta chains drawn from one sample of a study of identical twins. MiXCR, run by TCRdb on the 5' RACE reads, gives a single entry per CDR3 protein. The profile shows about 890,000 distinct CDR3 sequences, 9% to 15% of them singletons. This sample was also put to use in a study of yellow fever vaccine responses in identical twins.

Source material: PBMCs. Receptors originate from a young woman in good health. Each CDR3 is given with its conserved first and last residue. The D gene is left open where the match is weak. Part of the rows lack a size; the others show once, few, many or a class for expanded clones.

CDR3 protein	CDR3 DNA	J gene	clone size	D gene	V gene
CSVGWGQETQYF	TGCAGCGTTGGTTGGGGCCAAGAGACCCAGTACTTC	TRBJ2-5	few	.	TRBV29-1
CASRGQGTNQPQHF	TGTGCCAGCAGAGGACAGGGGACCAATCAGCCCCAGCATTTT	TRBJ1-5	few	TRBD1	TRBV28
CASSLYGRTDTQYF	TGTGCCAGCAGTTTATATGGCCGCACAGATACGCAGTATTTT	TRBJ2-3	few	.	TRBV28
CASSLQDPNHEQYF	TGCGCCAGCAGCTTGCAGGATCCCAACCACGAGCAGTACTTC	TRBJ2-7	.	.	TRBV5-1
CASSITGAANTGELFF	TGTGCCAGCAGCATTACAGGAGCCGCGAACACCGGGGAGCTGTTTTTT	TRBJ2-2	few	.	TRBV7-8
CAISLFSGGTGELFF	TGTGCCATCAGCCTCTTTAGCGGGGGCACCGGGGAGCTGTTTTTT	TRBJ2-2	few	TRBD2	TRBV10-3
CASGLVGTGLAENTGELFF	TGTGCTAGTGGTTTGGTAGGCACAGGGCTAGCGGAAAACACCGGGGAGCTGTTTTTT	TRBJ2-2	many	.	TRBV12-5
CASSQEASFETQYF	TGTGCCAGCAGCCAAGAGGCTAGCTTCGAGACCCAGTACTTC	TRBJ2-5	.	.	TRBV4-2
CASTWTDGFSTDTQYF	TGTGCCAGCACGTGGACAGACGGATTTAGCACAGATACGCAGTATTTT	TRBJ2-3	few	.	TRBV28
CASSPVWKNPYEQYF	TGTGCCAGCTCACCGGTTTGGAAGAACCCCTACGAGCAGTACTTC	TRBJ2-7	few	.	TRBV18
CASSLVGSGYTF	TGTGCCAGCAGCTTGGTGGGTTCTGGCTACACCTTC	TRBJ1-2	.	.	TRBV5-5
CASAAGSYNEQFF	TGTGCCAGCGCTGCGGGGTCCTACAATGAGCAGTTCTTC	TRBJ2-1	.	.	TRBV28
CSASTGGHTEAFF	TGCAGTGCTAGCACAGGGGGCCACACTGAAGCTTTCTTT	TRBJ1-1	few	TRBD1	TRBV20-1
CAITPYRVNTEAFF	TGTGCCATCACCCCTTACCGGGTGAACACTGAAGCTTTCTTT	TRBJ1-1	.	.	TRBV10-3
CASSLGVGGPETQYF	TGTGCCAGCAGCTTAGGAGTAGGGGGGCCAGAGACCCAGTACTTC	TRBJ2-5	few	.	TRBV11-2
CSAEKGQGFAGELFF	TGCAGTGCTGAAAAGGGACAGGGGTTTGCCGGGGAGCTGTTTTTT	TRBJ2-2	.	TRBD1	TRBV20-1
CASSLAVLGVVAGSYGYTF	TGTGCCAGCAGTTTAGCAGTATTGGGCGTAGTGGCGGGAAGTTATGGCTACACCTTC	TRBJ1-2	many	.	TRBV12-3/TRBV12-4
CASSYPPAPGENEQFF	TGTGCCAGCAGCTACCCCCCAGCCCCGGGTGAGAATGAGCAGTTCTTC	TRBJ2-1	.	.	TRBV7-8
CASRDDWTDTQYF	TGTGCCAGCAGAGACGACTGGACAGATACGCAGTATTTT	TRBJ2-3	.	.	TRBV7-3
CASSLGQREQYF	TGTGCCAGCAGTTTAGGCCAGAGGGAGCAGTACTTC	TRBJ2-7	few	.	TRBV28
CASSPGRGVGELFF	TGTGCCAGCAGCCCCGGCAGGGGAGTTGGGGAGCTGTTTTTT	TRBJ2-2	few	.	TRBV27
CASSVPGTGSSGNYGYTF	TGTGCCAGCAGCGTCCCCGGGACAGGATCGTCCGGGAACTATGGCTACACCTTC	TRBJ1-2	many	TRBD1	TRBV5-6
CASSPGERNTGELFF	TGCGCCAGCAGCCCAGGAGAGAGGAACACCGGGGAGCTGTTTTTT	TRBJ2-2	.	.	TRBV5-1
CASSQDAYLAGINQETQYF	TGCGCCAGCAGCCAAGATGCTTATCTAGCGGGGATTAACCAAGAGACCCAGTACTTC	TRBJ2-5	.	TRBD2	TRBV4-1